These 13 T cell receptor beta chains were all obtained from the same sample, sequenced in a study of blood T cell repertoires in COVID-19. Data came from immunoSEQ multiplex PCR; TCRdb stores just in-frame clones and leaves some out. The repertoire holds over 90,000 clones, with approximately 84% as singletons. The specimen was peripheral blood. All receptors come from a human donor in a cohort sampled during active or convalescent COVID-19.

The chain employs TRBV4-2 and TRBJ1-1; TRBD1 might be the D (6 bases). The germline V and J ends were trimmed by 6 bases and 1 base, with 9 bases remaining between them. The germline V gene encodes CDR1 LGHNA and CDR2 YNFKEQ. This CDR3 has 13 residues. CDR3 DNA: TGTGCCAGCAGACGGGGACAGAACACTGAAGCTTTCTTT. It codes for CASRRGQNTEAFF.

The chain links TRBV6-5 to TRBJ2-7; the D gene is possibly TRBD1 (6 bases). V gave up 5 bases and J gave up 3 bases, with 11 bases separating them. This CDR3 contains 13 residues. Germline V gene sequence: CDR1 MNHEY, CDR2 SVGAGI. The DNA of the CDR3 is TGTGCCAGCAGTCCTCCGGACAGCTACGAGCAGTACTTC. Residues: CASSPPDSYEQYF.

The genes are TRBV4-3 and TRBJ1-4; 11 nucleotides align to TRBD1. The CDR3 covers 18 residues. V lost 0 bases and J lost 2; bases outside the gene matches: 5. The germline V gene encodes CDR1 LGHNA and CDR2 YSLEER. CDR3: CASSQEDRGHGTNEKLFF. In DNA, the CDR3 is TGCGCCAGCAGCCAAGAGGACAGGGGGCATGGCACTAATGAAAAACTGTTTTTT.

CDR3 nucleotide sequence: TGTGCCAGCAGTCAAGGGGGCCCATTCGAGCAGTACTTC. Its protein product is CASSQGGPFEQYF. The genes are TRBV27 and TRBJ2-7; 7 bases map to TRBD1. The CDR3 sequence is 13 residues long. Looked up from germline, CDR1 is MNHEY and CDR2 is SMNVEV (reference sequence). V trimming: 5 bases; J trimming: 6 bases; junction bases outside the gene matches: 7.

The chain recombines TRBV11-2 with TRBJ2-3; TRBD1 agrees at 10 bases. J gave up 2 bases and V 4 bases, and 9 bases lay outside the gene matches. This CDR3 has 17 residues. Germline V CDR1 and CDR2: SGHAT, FQNNGV. CDR3 bases: TGTGCCAGCAGCTCGGGACAGGGGACGGGGTACACAGATACGCAGTATTTT. Amino acids: CASSSGQGTGYTDTQYF.

The V gene is TRBV2, the J gene TRBJ2-7; D remains unclear. The germline gives CDR1 SNHLY, CDR2 FYNNEI. The CDR3 spans 13 residues. V was cut by 3 bases and J by 3 bases, with 9 bases left in between. Written as DNA, the CDR3 is TGTGCCAGCAGTGAGTCCCTAGTCTACGAGCAGTACTTC. It translates to CASSESLVYEQYF.

This clone has just a few counts. The CDR3 DNA follows: TGTGCCAGCAGTTACTCGTGGAGATCAGGGGATGAGCAGTTCTTC. Protein product: CASSYSWRSGDEQFF. This chain joins TRBV6-7 and TRBJ2-1; a possible D gene is TRBD1 (6 bases). TRBV6-7 is known as an ORF, though its function is uncertain. Trimming cost V 0 bases and J 8 bases, with 14 bases left between them. The CDR3 loop spans 15 amino acids.

This clone is medium-sized by share. The CDR3, as DNA: TGTGCCAGCAGCTCCGGGACAGGGTACACCGGGGAGCTGTTTTTT. Its translation is CASSSGTGYTGELFF. The rearrangement links TRBV5-6 to TRBJ2-2; 9 bases are a match to TRBD1. The CDR3 totals 15 residues. With 3 bases clipped from V and 3 bases from J, the junction kept 3 bases outside the gene matches. Per germline, CDR1 SGHDT and CDR2 YYEEEE. The variable domain in full, with the rest retrieved from reference TRBV5-6 and TRBJ2-2, is DAGVTQSPTHLIKTRGQQVTLRCSPKSGHDTVSWYQQALGQGPQFIFQYYEEEERQRGNFPDRFSGHQFPNYSSELNVNALLLGDSALYLCASSSGTGYTGELFFGEGSRLTVL.

This chain connects TRBV5-1 to TRBJ1-4, with TRBD1 matching over 9 bases. Trimming at V came to 4 bases and at J to 9 bases, leaving 10 bases not matched to a gene. Germline V gene sequence: CDR1 SGHRS, CDR2 YFSETQ. The CDR3 covers 15 residues. The DNA for the CDR3 is TGCGCCAGCAGCCTGACCGGCGGACAGGGGAAAAAACTGTTTTTT. Translated, it gives CASSLTGGQGKKLFF.

The V call is TRBV19, the J call TRBJ1-2, with 8 bases fitting TRBD1. V dropped 5 bases and J dropped 7; count of bases not matched to a gene: 9. The CDR3 is 14 amino acids. Germline-derived CDR1 and CDR2 are LNHDA and SQIVND (reference sequence). The CDR3 nucleotides are TGTGCCAGTAGTTTCGGACAGGGAGGGCGTGGCTACACCTTC. Amino acids: CASSFGQGGRGYTF. Full variable domain (outside the CDR3, taken from reference TRBV19 and TRBJ1-2): DGGITQSPKYLFRKEGQNVTLSCEQNLNHDAMYWYRQDPGQGLRLIYYSQIVNDFQKGDIAEGYSVSREKKESFPLTVTSAQKNPTAFYLCASSFGQGGRGYTFGSGTRLTVV.

This chain joins TRBV14 and TRBJ1-2; D possibly corresponds to TRBD1 (5 bases). The CDR3 spans 13 residues. Germline V gene lookup returns CDR1 SGHDN and CDR2 FVKESK. Trimming pared 3 bases from V and 6 bases from J, leaving 11 bases between. The chain's CDR3 is CASSQTVAHGYTF. CDR3 in DNA: TGTGCCAGCAGCCAGACAGTGGCCCATGGCTACACCTTC. Together with reference TRBV14 and TRBJ1-2, the CDR3 gives the full variable domain: EAGVTQFPSHSVIEKGQTVTLRCDPISGHDNLYWYRRVMGKEIKFLLHFVKESKQDESGMPNNRFLAERTGGTYSTLKVQPAELEDSGVYFCASSQTVAHGYTFGSGTRLTVV.

The chain uses TRBV7-3 and TRBJ2-7; 9 nucleotides match TRBD2. The germline gives CDR1 SGHTA, CDR2 FQGTGA. The CDR3 runs to 13 residues. Germline trimming cut 4 bases from V and 3 bases from J; bases unmatched to any gene: 1. The CDR3 sequence: CASSSRGGYEQYF. CDR3 DNA: TGTGCCAGCAGCTCGCGGGGGGGCTACGAGCAGTACTTC.

This clone turned up a few times. This chain uses TRBV2 with TRBJ2-3; 11 bases are shared with TRBD2. Germline CDR1 and CDR2: SNHLY and FYNNEI. There are 16 residues in the CDR3. Germline trimming cut 6 bases from V and 5 bases from J; bases unmatched to any gene: 10. The CDR3 is CASRATLAGVQDTQYF. CDR3 nucleotide sequence: TGTGCCAGCAGGGCTACACTAGCGGGGGTCCAAGATACGCAGTATTTT.